These T cell receptor beta chains were read from a single sample in a study of blood T cell repertoires in COVID-19. Profiling relied on immunoSEQ multiplex PCR, and the TCRdb table lists in-frame clones only, not all of them. Of tens of thousands of clones listed, around 89% are singletons. The sequencing sample was made of peripheral blood. These TCRs come from a man aged 50 or older with COVID-19, enrolled during active disease. The CDR3 runs from the conserved cysteine through the conserved F or W. A D gene is named only where the DNA matches it firmly. Some rows have no size entry. The others give once, few or many, or a class for an expanded clone.

>NA|TRBV28|TRBJ2-5|NA
CASSFWRAPGTQYF
TGTGCCAGCAGTTTTTGGAGGGCCCCCGGGACCCAGTACTTC
>NA|TRBV9|TRBJ1-1|NA
CASSVWPRDEAFF
TGTGCCAGCAGCGTTTGGCCGAGGGATGAAGCTTTCTTT
>NA|TRBV28|TRBJ1-1|NA
CASSPRQSTEAFF
TGTGCCAGCAGTCCCCGACAATCCACTGAAGCTTTCTTT
>NA|TRBV6-5|TRBJ2-1|NA
CASSPRQVYNEQFF
TGTGCCAGCAGTCCACGACAGGTCTACAATGAGCAGTTCTTC
>NA|TRBV3-1/TRBV3-2|TRBJ2-5|NA
CASSDQRGGGETQYF
TGTGCCAGCAGCGACCAAAGGGGGGGAGGGGAGACCCAGTACTTC
>TRBD1|TRBV3-1/TRBV3-2|TRBJ1-1|NA
CASSQVGRGRTEAFF
TGTGCCAGCAGCCAAGTGGGCAGGGGGCGGACTGAAGCTTTCTTT
>TRBD1|TRBV3-1/TRBV3-2|TRBJ1-4|few
CASSQGGFGTGGMEKLFF
TGTGCCAGCAGCCAAGGTGGTTTCGGGACAGGGGGAATGGAAAAACTGTTTTTT
>TRBD2|TRBV10-3|TRBJ2-1|NA
CAISASGEANEQFF
TGTGCCATCAGTGCAAGCGGGGAGGCGAATGAGCAGTTCTTC
>TRBD1|TRBV9|TRBJ1-1|NA
CASSRAGGADTEAFF
TGTGCCAGCAGCCGAGCAGGGGGCGCCGACACTGAAGCTTTCTTT
>NA|TRBV30|TRBJ1-3|NA
CAWGGGYSGNTIYF
TGTGCCTGGGGGGGAGGGTACTCTGGAAACACCATATATTTT